What follows are 11 T cell receptor beta chains derived from one specimen sequenced in a study of spatial heterogeneity in lung cancer. Study-level points and caveats: Counts of expanded intratumoral alpha and beta TCRs tracked tumor mutation counts.

The time point: sample taken at primary tumor resection. TCRdb reanalysed the 5' RACE reads using MiXCR and keeps one entry per CDR3 protein. Of some 96,000 distinct CDR3 sequences in the sample, 4% to 4.5% were seen once. These TCRs' antigens remain unknown. The input for sequencing was lung tumor tissue, taken at surgery. These receptors all come from a male donor with early-stage non-small cell lung cancer.

At least ten counts were recorded for this clonotype. The rearrangement links TRBV6-6 to TRBJ1-2, with D unclear. The CDR3 is made up of 13 amino acids. In germline, CDR1 is MNHNY, CDR2 SVGAGI (reference sequence). Trimming cost V 6 bases and J 8 bases, with 16 bases left between them. This chain's CDR3 is CASSPTPLRGYTF. The CDR3 DNA sequence: TGTGCCAGCAGCCCGACACCCCTTAGAGGCTACACCTTC.

This clonotype occurred many times. The CDR3, as DNA: TGTGCCACCCACCCATCGTACGGGACAGTAGGTTCGGATGAGCAGTTCTTC. Its translation: CATHPSYGTVGSDEQFF. V usage is TRBV28 and J usage is TRBJ2-1, with TRBD1 matching over 7 bases. This CDR3 is 17 amino acids long. Trimming took 10 bases from V and 8 from J; bases not matched to a gene: 23. CDR1 MDHEN and CDR2 SYDVKM come from the germline V gene.

This clonotype showed up many times. V gene TRBV6-2 or TRBV6-3 combines with J gene TRBJ1-5; a weak D match, TRBD1 (6 bases). The CDR3 is 16 residues long. Looked up from germline, CDR1 is MNHEY and CDR2 is SVGEGT. The V end lost 6 bases, the J end lost 3 bases, and 18 bases lay between the germline ends. CDR3 in amino acids: CASSAERGHDNQPQHF. In DNA form, the CDR3 reads TGTGCCAGCAGCGCAGAACGGGGACACGACAATCAGCCCCAGCATTTT.

This clonotype was observed many times. This rearrangement joins TRBV5-1 to TRBJ2-3, with 7 bases fitting TRBD1. Germline assignment: CDR1 SGHRS and CDR2 YFSETQ. Germline trimming cut 4 bases from V and 3 bases from J; bases unmatched to any gene: 2. The CDR3 contains 13 residues. CDR3 region: CASSTGQTDTQYF. In DNA, the CDR3 is TGCGCCAGCAGCACGGGACAGACAGATACGCAGTATTTT.

This clonotype came up many times. The V and J genes are TRBV27 and TRBJ1-1, with D hard to call. This CDR3 is 13 amino acids long. Per the germline V gene, CDR1 is MNHEY and CDR2 is SMNVEV (reference sequence). V was shortened by 1 base and J by 2 bases, with 5 bases between the two germline ends. The chain's CDR3 is CASSLYGNTEAFF. In DNA, the CDR3 is TGTGCCAGCAGTTTATACGGAAACACTGAAGCTTTCTTT.

This clonotype was seen repeatedly, ten times or more. The chain couples TRBV4-1 to TRBJ1-4, with 7 positions matching TRBD1. Trimming at V came to 4 bases and at J to 5 bases, leaving 7 bases not matched to a gene. This CDR3 has 15 amino acids. Per the germline V gene, CDR1 is MGHRA and CDR2 is YSYEKL. The CDR3, as DNA: TGCGCCAGCAGCCCTTTACAGGGGTACAATGAAAAACTGTTTTTT. Translated, it gives CASSPLQGYNEKLFF.

This sequence joins TRBV6-1 and TRBJ1-1; the D is unclear. Trimming left V 1 base short and J 0 bases short, with 15 bases between. CDR3 length equals 17 residues. The V gene's germline CDR1 is MNHNS and CDR2 SASEGT. This CDR3 reads CASSEVTSKALNTEAFF. Written as DNA, the CDR3 is TGTGCCAGCAGTGAAGTCACTAGTAAGGCTTTGAACACTGAAGCTTTCTTT.

This clonotype came up many times. The chain joins TRBV9 to TRBJ1-4, with D hard to call. V lost 5 bases, J lost 4 bases, and 21 bases lay in between. CDR1 is SGDLS, CDR2 YYNGEE, per germline. The CDR3 loop spans 17 amino acids. DNA for the CDR3: TGTGCCAGCAGAGTTCAGCGGCGTGGCTCGGTTAATGAAAAACTGTTTTTT. It encodes CASRVQRRGSVNEKLFF. Full variable domain (remainder filled in from reference TRBV9 and TRBJ1-4): DSGVTQTPKHLITATGQRVTLRCSPRSGDLSVYWYQQSLDQGLQFLIQYYNGEERAKGNILERFSAQQFPDLHSELNLSSLELGDSALYFCASRVQRRGSVNEKLFFGSGTQLSVL.

This clonotype was seen a few times. The chain recombines TRBV20-1 with TRBJ2-1; D gene uncertain. The V gene's germline CDR1 is DFQATT and CDR2 SNEGSKA (reference sequence). CDR3 size: 12 residues. V dropped 4 bases and J dropped 4 bases, with 8 bases sitting between them. CDR3 bases: TGCAGTGCTACCGAGAATTACAATGAGCAGTTCTTC. Residues: CSATENYNEQFF.

This clonotype was picked up a small number of times. The gene calls are TRBV18 and TRBJ2-7, with D perhaps assigned TRBD1 or TRBD2 (5 bases each). The CDR3 is 15 residues long. The germline V gene has CDR1 KGHSH and CDR2 LQKENI. The germline V and J ends were trimmed by 3 bases and 4 bases, with 16 bases remaining between them. As DNA, the CDR3 is TGTGCCAGCTCACCGGTCGGGACGGGAAGATACGAGCAGTACTTC. Its translation is CASSPVGTGRYEQYF.

This clonotype has a count of ten or more. An end of the junction does not agree with germline; a read error may underlie this. This rearrangement joins TRBV12-3 or TRBV12-4 to TRBJ2-4, with D possibly TRBD1 on 7 matching bases. The CDR3 runs to 12 residues. CDR3 bases: TGTGCCAGCAGTCCGTTCAGGGGGGCCTGGAGCTTC. Translated, it gives CASSPFRGAWSF.